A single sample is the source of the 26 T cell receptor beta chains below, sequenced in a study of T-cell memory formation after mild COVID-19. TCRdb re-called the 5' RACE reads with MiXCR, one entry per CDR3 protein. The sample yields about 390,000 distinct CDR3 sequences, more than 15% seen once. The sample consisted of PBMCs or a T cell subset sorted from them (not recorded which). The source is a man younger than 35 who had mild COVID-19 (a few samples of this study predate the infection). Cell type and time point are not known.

CDR3 bases: TGTGCCAGCAGTCTTGGACTAGCGGGGGGCCAGTACAATGAGCAGTTCTTC. This sequence encodes CASSLGLAGGQYNEQFF. J is TRBJ2-1 and V is TRBV27, with TRBD2 matching 14 bases. Germline V CDR1 and CDR2: MNHEY, SMNVEV (reference sequence). Trimming removed 5 bases from V and 4 bases from J; junction bases left unmatched: 7. The CDR3 is 17 residues long.

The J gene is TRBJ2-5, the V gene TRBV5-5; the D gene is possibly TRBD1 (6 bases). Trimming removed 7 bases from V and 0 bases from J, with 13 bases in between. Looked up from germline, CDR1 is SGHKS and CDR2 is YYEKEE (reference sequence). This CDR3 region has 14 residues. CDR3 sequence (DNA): TGTGCCAGCCGCGGACAGCCGTACCAAGAGACCCAGTACTTC. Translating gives CASRGQPYQETQYF. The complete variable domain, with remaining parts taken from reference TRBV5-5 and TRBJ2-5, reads DAGVTQSPTHLIKTRGQQVTLRCSPISGHKSVSWYQQVLGQGPQFIFQYYEKEERGRGNFPDRFSARQFPNYSSELNVNALLLGDSALYLCASRGQPYQETQYFGPGTRLLVL.

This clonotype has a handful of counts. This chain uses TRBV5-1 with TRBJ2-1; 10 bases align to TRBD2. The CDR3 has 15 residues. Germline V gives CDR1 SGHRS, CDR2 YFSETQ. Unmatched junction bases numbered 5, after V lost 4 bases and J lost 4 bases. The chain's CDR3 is CASSEYSGGYNEQFF. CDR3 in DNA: TGCGCCAGCAGCGAGTATAGCGGGGGGTACAATGAGCAGTTCTTC.

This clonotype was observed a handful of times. The CDR3 loop reads CAWSQARSYTF. The CDR3 nucleotides read TGTGCCTGGAGCCAAGCACGGTCCTACACCTTC. The genes are TRBV30 and TRBJ1-2; the D is unclear. The germline CDR1 and CDR2 sequences are GTSNPN and SVGIG (reference sequence). V lost 3 bases to trimming and J lost 10 bases, with 12 bases between them. The CDR3 has 11 residues.

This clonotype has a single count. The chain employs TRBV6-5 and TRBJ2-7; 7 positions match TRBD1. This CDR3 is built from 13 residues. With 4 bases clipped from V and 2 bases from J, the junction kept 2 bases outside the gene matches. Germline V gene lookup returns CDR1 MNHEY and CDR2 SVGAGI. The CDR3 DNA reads TGTGCCAGCAGTTGGCAGGGGGCCTACGAGCAGTACTTC. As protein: CASSWQGAYEQYF.

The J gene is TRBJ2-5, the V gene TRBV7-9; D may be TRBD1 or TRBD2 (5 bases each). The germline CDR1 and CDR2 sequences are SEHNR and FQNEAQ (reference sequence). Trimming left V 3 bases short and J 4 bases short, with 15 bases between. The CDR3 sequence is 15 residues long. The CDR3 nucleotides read TGTGCCAGCAGCTTTATGACAGCCCGGGGAGAGACCCAGTACTTC. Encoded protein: CASSFMTARGETQYF. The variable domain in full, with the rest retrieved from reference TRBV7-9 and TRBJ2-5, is DTGVSQNPRHKITKRGQNVTFRCDPISEHNRLYWYRQTLGQGPEFLTYFQNEAQLEKSRLLSDRFSAERPKGSFSTLEIQRTEQGDSAMYLCASSFMTARGETQYFGPGTRLLVL.

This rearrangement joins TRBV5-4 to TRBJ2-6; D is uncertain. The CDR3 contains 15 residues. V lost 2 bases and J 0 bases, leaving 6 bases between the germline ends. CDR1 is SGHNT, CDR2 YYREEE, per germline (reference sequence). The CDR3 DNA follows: TGTGCCAGCAGCTTTGCTCACTCTGGGGCCAACGTCCTGACTTTC. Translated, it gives CASSFAHSGANVLTF.

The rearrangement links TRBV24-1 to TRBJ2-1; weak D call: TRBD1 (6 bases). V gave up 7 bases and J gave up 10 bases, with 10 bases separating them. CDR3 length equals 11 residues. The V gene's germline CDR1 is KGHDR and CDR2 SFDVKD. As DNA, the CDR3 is TGTGCCACCAGCACAGGGTACGAGCAGTTCTTC. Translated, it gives CATSTGYEQFF.

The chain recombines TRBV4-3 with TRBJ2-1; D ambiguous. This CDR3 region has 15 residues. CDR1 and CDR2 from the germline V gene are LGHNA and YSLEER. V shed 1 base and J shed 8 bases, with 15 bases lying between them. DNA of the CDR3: TGCGCCAGCAGCCAAGTCTCAGTTAGTCGCGATGAGCAGTTCTTC. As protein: CASSQVSVSRDEQFF.

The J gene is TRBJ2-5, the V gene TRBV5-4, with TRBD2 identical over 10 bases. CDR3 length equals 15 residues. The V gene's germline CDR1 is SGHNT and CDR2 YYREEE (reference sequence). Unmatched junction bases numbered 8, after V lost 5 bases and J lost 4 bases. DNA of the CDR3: TGTGCCAGCAGTCCTAGCGGGGGCAGGGGAGAGACCCAGTACTTC. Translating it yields CASSPSGGRGETQYF.

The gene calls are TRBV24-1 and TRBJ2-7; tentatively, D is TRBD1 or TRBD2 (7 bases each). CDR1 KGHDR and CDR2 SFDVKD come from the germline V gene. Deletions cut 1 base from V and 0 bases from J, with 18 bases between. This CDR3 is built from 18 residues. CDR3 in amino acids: CATSDFKQGTKISYEQYV. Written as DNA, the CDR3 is TGTGCCACCAGTGATTTTAAACAGGGGACTAAAATCTCCTACGAGCAGTACGTC.

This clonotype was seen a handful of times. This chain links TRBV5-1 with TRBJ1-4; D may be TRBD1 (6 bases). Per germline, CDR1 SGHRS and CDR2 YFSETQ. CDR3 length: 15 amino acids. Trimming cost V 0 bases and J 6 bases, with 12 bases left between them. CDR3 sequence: CASSLVGGLDEKLFF. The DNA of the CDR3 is TGCGCCAGCAGCTTGGTGGGGGGGCTGGATGAAAAACTGTTTTTT.

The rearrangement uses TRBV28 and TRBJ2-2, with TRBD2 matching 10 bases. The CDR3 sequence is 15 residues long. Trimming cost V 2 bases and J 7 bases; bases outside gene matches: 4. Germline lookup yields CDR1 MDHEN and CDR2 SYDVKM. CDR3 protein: CASSLVASGGGELFF. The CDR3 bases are TGTGCCAGCAGTTTAGTCGCTAGCGGGGGCGGGGAGCTGTTTTTT.

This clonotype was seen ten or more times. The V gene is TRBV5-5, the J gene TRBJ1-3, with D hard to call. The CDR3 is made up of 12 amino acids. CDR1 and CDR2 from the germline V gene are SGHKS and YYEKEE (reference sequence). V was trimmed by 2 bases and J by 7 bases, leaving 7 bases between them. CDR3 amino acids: CASSLVRNTIYF. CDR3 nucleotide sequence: TGTGCCAGCAGCTTAGTTCGGAACACCATATATTTT.

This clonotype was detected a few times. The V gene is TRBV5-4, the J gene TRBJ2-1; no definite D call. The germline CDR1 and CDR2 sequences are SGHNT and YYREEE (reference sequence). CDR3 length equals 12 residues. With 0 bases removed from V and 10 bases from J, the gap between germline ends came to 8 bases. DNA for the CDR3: TGTGCCAGCAGCTTGGGCCAGAGCGAGCAGTTCTTC. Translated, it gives CASSLGQSEQFF.

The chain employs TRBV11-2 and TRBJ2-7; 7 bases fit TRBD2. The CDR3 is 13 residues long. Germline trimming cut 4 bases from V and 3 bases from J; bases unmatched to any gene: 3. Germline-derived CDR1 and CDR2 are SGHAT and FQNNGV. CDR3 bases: TGTGCCAGCAGCTGGGAGGGCCACTACGAGCAGTACGTC. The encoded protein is CASSWEGHYEQYV.

The CDR3 bases are TGTGCCAGCAGCTTAATGGGGGGGCGCACCGGGGAGCTGTTTTTT. It codes for CASSLMGGRTGELFF. The chain has TRBV7-2 and TRBJ2-2; tentatively, D is TRBD2 (7 bases). The CDR3 length is 15 residues. Germline loops: CDR1 SGHTA, CDR2 FQGNSA. V was shortened by 2 bases and J by 4 bases, with 11 bases between the two germline ends. The complete variable domain, with remaining parts taken from reference TRBV7-2 and TRBJ2-2, reads GAGVSQSPSNKVTEKGKDVELRCDPISGHTALYWYRQSLGQGLEFLIYFQGNSAPDKSGLPSDRFSAERTGGSVSTLTIQRTQQEDSAVYLCASSLMGGRTGELFFGEGSRLTVL.

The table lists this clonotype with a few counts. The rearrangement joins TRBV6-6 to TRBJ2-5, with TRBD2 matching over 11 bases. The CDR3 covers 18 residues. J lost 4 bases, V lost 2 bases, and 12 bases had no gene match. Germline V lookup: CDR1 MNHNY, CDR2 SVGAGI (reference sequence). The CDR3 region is CASSYGRTSGGGGETQYF. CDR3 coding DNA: TGTGCCAGCAGTTACGGGCGAACTAGCGGGGGAGGAGGAGAGACCCAGTACTTC.

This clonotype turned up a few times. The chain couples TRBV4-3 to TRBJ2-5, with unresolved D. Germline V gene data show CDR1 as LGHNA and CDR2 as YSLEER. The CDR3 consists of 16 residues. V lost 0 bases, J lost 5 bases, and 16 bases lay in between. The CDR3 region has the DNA TGCGCCAGCAGCCAAGACCGAACCGCCCGTGGGGAGACCCAGTACTTC. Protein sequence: CASSQDRTARGETQYF.

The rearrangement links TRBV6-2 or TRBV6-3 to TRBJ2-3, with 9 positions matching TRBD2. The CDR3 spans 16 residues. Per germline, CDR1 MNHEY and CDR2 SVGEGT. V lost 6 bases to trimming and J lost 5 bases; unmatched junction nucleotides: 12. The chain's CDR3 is CASRPGAGGSIDTQYF. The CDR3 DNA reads TGTGCCAGCAGGCCTGGAGCGGGGGGATCAATAGATACGCAGTATTTT.

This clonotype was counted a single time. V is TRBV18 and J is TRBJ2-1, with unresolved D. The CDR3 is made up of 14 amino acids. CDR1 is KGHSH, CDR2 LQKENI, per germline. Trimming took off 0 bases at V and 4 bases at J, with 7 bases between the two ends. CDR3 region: CASSPPSQYNEQFF. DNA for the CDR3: TGTGCCAGCTCACCACCGTCGCAGTACAATGAGCAGTTCTTC.

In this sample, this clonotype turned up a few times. The CDR3 DNA reads as TGTGCCAGCAGTCAAAGAGGACAGGGTAATTCACCCCTCCACTTT. Translating gives CASSQRGQGNSPLHF. The rearrangement links TRBV12-3 or TRBV12-4 to TRBJ1-6, with 8 bases matching TRBD1. The CDR3 runs 15 residues. V was clipped by 5 bases and J by 6 bases; unmatched bases: 6.

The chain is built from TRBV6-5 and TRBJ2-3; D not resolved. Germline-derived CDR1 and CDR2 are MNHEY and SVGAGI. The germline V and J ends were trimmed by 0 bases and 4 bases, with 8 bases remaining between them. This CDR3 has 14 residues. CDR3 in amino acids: CASSYSFRSDTQYF. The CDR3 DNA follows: TGTGCCAGCAGTTACTCCTTCAGGTCAGATACGCAGTATTTT.

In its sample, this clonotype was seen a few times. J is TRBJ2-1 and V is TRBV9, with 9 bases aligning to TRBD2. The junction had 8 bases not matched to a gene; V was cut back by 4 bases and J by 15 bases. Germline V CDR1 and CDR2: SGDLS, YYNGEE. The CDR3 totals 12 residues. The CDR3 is CASSRHSGGLFF. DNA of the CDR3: TGTGCCAGCAGCCGGCATAGCGGGGGTTTGTTCTTC.

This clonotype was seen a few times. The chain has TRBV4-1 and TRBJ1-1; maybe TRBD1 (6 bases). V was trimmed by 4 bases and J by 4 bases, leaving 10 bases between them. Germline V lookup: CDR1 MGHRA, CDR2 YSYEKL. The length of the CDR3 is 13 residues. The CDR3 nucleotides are TGCGCCAGCAGCCTCCGGGACACCACTGAAGCTTTCTTT. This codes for CASSLRDTTEAFF.

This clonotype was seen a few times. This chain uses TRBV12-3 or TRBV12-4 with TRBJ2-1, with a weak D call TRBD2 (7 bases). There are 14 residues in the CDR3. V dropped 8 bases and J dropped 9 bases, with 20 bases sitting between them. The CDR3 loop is CASPGAGASGEQFF. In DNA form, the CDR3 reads TGTGCCAGCCCCGGGGCGGGGGCGTCTGGTGAGCAGTTCTTC.